Listed below are T cell receptor beta chains from one sample, sequenced in a study of cytomegalovirus exposure and HLA in healthy donors. TCRdb keeps only in-frame clones here, not all; method: immunoSEQ multiplex PCR. The data hold approximately 120,000 clones, with 85% to 90% observed a single time. Sequenced sample: PBMCs. These TCRs come from a woman aged 18-29 years in good health and CMV-seronegative. Each CDR3 is given with its conserved first and last residue. The D gene is left open where the match is weak. Size values are once, few and many counts, or a class for expanded clones, and some rows have none.

>TRBV28|once|NA|TRBJ1-5
CASSFSLGEKKDQPQHF
TGTGCCAGCAGTTTCTCCCTCGGGGAAAAGAAGGATCAGCCCCAGCATTTT
>TRBV7-2|NA|NA|TRBJ1-1
CASSTGRLDTEAFF
TGTGCCAGCAGCACCGGTCGGCTAGACACTGAAGCTTTCTTT
>TRBV6-5|NA|TRBD1|TRBJ1-5
CASSYDGSGQLRHF
TGTGCCAGCAGTTACGACGGTTCGGGACAGCTAAGGCATTTT
>TRBV5-8|NA|NA|TRBJ2-1
CASSLAATSYNEQFF
TGTGCCAGCAGCTTAGCGGCCACCTCCTACAATGAGCAGTTCTTC
>TRBV30|few|TRBD1|TRBJ2-7
CAWGQGDEQYF
TGTGCCTGGGGACAGGGGGACGAGCAGTACTTC
>TRBV6-1|NA|NA|TRBJ1-1
CASNDVTVNTEAFF
TGTGCCAGCAATGACGTTACGGTGAACACTGAAGCTTTCTTT
>TRBV7-9|NA|TRBD2|TRBJ2-1
CASSLEDRGSGNINEQFF
TGTGCCAGCAGCTTAGAGGACCGGGGAAGCGGGAATATCAATGAGCAGTTCTTC
>TRBV10-2|NA|TRBD1|TRBJ1-2
CASSNAGGGWGYGYTF
TGCGCCAGCAGCAACGCCGGAGGGGGCTGGGGCTATGGCTACACCTTC
>TRBV30|NA|NA|TRBJ2-7
CAWIGGYEQYF
TGTGCCTGGATCGGGGGCTACGAGCAGTACTTC
>TRBV28|NA|NA|TRBJ2-1
CASSTYASGDNEQFF
TGTGCCAGCAGTACATACGCTTCAGGGGACAATGAGCAGTTCTTC
>TRBV5-1|NA|TRBD1|TRBJ1-2
CASSLGRGDYGYTF
TGCGCCAGCAGCTTGGGCAGGGGGGACTATGGCTACACCTTC
>TRBV18|NA|TRBD2|TRBJ2-7
CASSPPASGGFYEQYF
TGTGCCAGCTCACCACCGGCTAGCGGGGGATTCTACGAGCAGTACTTC
>TRBV4-3|NA|NA|TRBJ1-1
CASSQTLPNHPRVDTEAFF
TGCGCCAGCAGCCAAACTCTACCAAACCACCCGAGGGTGGACACTGAAGCTTTCTTT
>TRBV28|NA|TRBD2|TRBJ2-7
CASVTSGAYEQYF
TGTGCCAGCGTAACTAGCGGGGCCTACGAGCAGTACTTC
>TRBV6-6|NA|TRBD1|TRBJ2-1
CASGYRGLHNEQFF
TGTGCCAGCGGATACAGGGGGCTACACAATGAGCAGTTCTTC
>TRBV18|NA|NA|TRBJ2-7
CASSLDSYEQYF
TGTGCCAGCTCTCTAGACAGCTACGAGCAGTACTTC
>TRBV30|NA|TRBD2|TRBJ2-1
CAWSSSRTSGGAGEQFF
TGTGCCTGGAGTTCCTCCAGAACTAGCGGGGGGGCCGGTGAGCAGTTCTTC
>TRBV13|NA|NA|TRBJ2-5
CASSFRGNQETQYF
TGTGCCAGCAGCTTCCGGGGTAACCAAGAGACCCAGTACTTC